This T cell receptor (beta chain) was captured by sequencing in a study of human T cells and chemical hapten exposure. Study at large: Alopecia areata, totalis and universalis patients, mostly female, were included. Study conclusions and caveats: The donor cohort had alopecia, so its immune response may not match that of healthy people.

Time point indicated: patch test 1, 2 weeks after DPC sensitization. Described treatment: therapeutic diphenylcyclopropenone sensitization with weekly scalp DPC. The study used a library that attached unique molecular identifiers to individual cDNA molecules. In the original analysis: Individual samples carried between roughly 23,224 and 700,000 TCRs, with approximately 100,000 as the median. TCRdb independently ran MiXCR on the RACE reads; one entry per CDR3 protein. TCRdb, rather than the study authors, made the V and J calls. The sample lists 180,000 or so distinct CDR3 sequences, roughly 14% seen once, with approximately 1.5% in the top ten. Per the germline V gene, CDR1 is SQVTM and CDR2 is ANQGSEA. The CDR3 loop spans 9 amino acids. Trimming took off 3 bases at V and 8 bases at J, with 2 bases between the two ends. This clonotype was detected only a few times. Its antigen remains unknown.

The rearrangement links TRBV29-1 to TRBJ2-1; D is unclear. The source is a woman aged 25 to 45 with alopecia areata. Some clones in this sample may be carry-over from other donors' samples. The starting material was whole blood, obtained in connection with sensitization to the hapten diphenylcyclopropenone (DPC). The chain's CDR3 is CSVDDEQFF. CDR3 coding DNA: TGCAGCGTTGATGATGAGCAGTTCTTC.